This T cell receptor (beta chain) was sequenced in a study of blood T cell repertoires in COVID-19 (dated by TCRdb to about 2020). A note on the overall study: Samples from collaborators originated in the United States, Italy and Spain and spanned both the acute and convalescent phases of COVID-19. The material from the prospective study consisted of cDNA or gDNA derived from T cells, B-cell-depleted T cells, or PBMCs. HLA class I and class II types, where available, came from metadata supplied by the sample provider rather than from assay-based typing. A de-identified subject ID, COVID-19 status, age in years and sex were almost always included in the sample metadata. Samples were obtained from the ongoing ImmuneRACE study (first 160 participants) and from some 1,200 subjects provided by 6 global collaborators. The dataset comprised deeply sampled blood TCRbeta repertoires from subjects exposed to, actively infected with, or recovered from COVID-19. A freely available public database, intended as a resource for researchers studying the immune response to SARS-CoV-2, is where the repertoires were released. What the work shows at the level of the full study, not this receptor alone: Clinical and demographic metadata were provided uncurated, with the amount varying by source and participant.

About this clone: Its antigen remains unidentified. Base qualities are not provided; no much larger clone lies one nucleotide away.

Collaborating institutions collected whole blood in K2EDTA tubes following their own protocols. For TCRbeta analysis, collaborators shipped samples in one of three forms: frozen whole blood, isolated PBMCs, or DNA extracted from either of those sample types. CDR1 and CDR2 are drawn from the germline V gene (reference sequence): LGHDT, YNNKEL. V and J lose 4 bases and 4 bases, and a span of 19 bases separates them. From the cysteine through the phenylalanine, the CDR3 covers 16 amino acids. The read is trimmed to its CDR3 DNA, 48 bases read in frame from base 1. TCRbeta CDR3 regions were amplified from genomic DNA using the immunoSEQ Assay, a bias-controlled multiplex PCR. The source study handled its data this way. Nucleated cell counts per sample were estimated from amplification of reference gene primers within the assay. Sequence reads were collapsed and filtered to measure the absolute abundance of every unique TCRbeta CDR3 rearrangement. Productive Simpson clonality was computed per sample as the square root of Simpson's diversity index over productive rearrangements. Entries here come from immuneACCESS through TCRdb and include only in-frame sequences with V and J called. Some clones fail to appear in such tables; in the studies checked, an unresolved V gene covers under half of the shortfall, and the cause of the remainder is unknown. V and J calls and clone size are copied from that table; D and trimming were computed from the DNA. Across this sample there are more than 40,000 clones, with around 90% seen only once. The ten largest account for approximately 13% of the sample.

The source of this sequence is a man older than 75 with acute or convalescent COVID-19. Rearrangement joined TRBV3-1 (or the pseudogene TRBV3-2) to TRBJ2-5; the D gene is possibly TRBD1, with 6 bases matching. Sequencing was carried out using peripheral blood. In nucleotides, the sequence is TGTGCCAGCAGCCCCAGAATGACAGGCAGCTCAGAGACCCAGTACTTC. It translates as CASSPRMTGSSETQYF.